A selection of T cell receptor beta chains follows, all from one sample in a study of blood T cell repertoires in COVID-19. Clones were sequenced by immunoSEQ multiplex PCR, and TCRdb holds only the in-frame ones, with some missing. The repertoire holds tens of thousands of clones, with approximately 83% as singletons. The sample taken for sequencing was peripheral blood. Every receptor here comes from a man between 40 and 49 years old with COVID-19, enrolled during active disease. Both conserved end residues are part of each CDR3. A D gene is named only where the DNA matches it firmly. Size is omitted from some rows. Given values are once, few, many or a class for expanded clones.

V	J	size	D	CDR3	DNA
TRBV5-1	TRBJ1-2	-	-	CASSLEGQLYGYTF	TGCGCCAGCAGCTTGGAAGGACAGCTCTATGGCTACACCTTC
TRBV18	TRBJ1-2	-	-	CASSRGDGDYGYTF	TGTGCCAGCTCACGGGGGGACGGAGACTATGGCTACACCTTC
TRBV21-1	TRBJ2-2	-	-	CASSKEGAHTGELFF	TGTGCCAGCAGCAAAGAGGGGGCGCACACCGGGGAGCTGTTTTTT
TRBV2	TRBJ2-5	-	-	CASSEIRGALETQYF	TGTGCCAGCAGTGAAATACGGGGGGCCTTAGAGACCCAGTACTTC
TRBV5-1	TRBJ2-2	-	TRBD1	CASSLQGTGELFF	TGCGCCAGCAGCTTACAGGGGACCGGGGAGCTGTTTTTT
TRBV10-2	TRBJ1-1	-	-	CASSGSLGLVTEAFF	TGCGCCAGCAGTGGGAGTCTGGGACTCGTGACAGAAGCTTTCTTT
TRBV19	TRBJ2-3	-	TRBD1	CASASGGADTQYF	TGTGCCAGCGCGTCAGGGGGCGCAGATACGCAGTATTTT
TRBV2	TRBJ1-2	-	-	CASSDDSLYGYTF	TGTGCCAGCAGCGATGACAGCCTCTATGGCTACACCTTC
TRBV5-1	TRBJ2-1	few	-	CASSLNRYNEQFF	TGCGCCAGCAGCTTGAATAGATACAATGAGCAGTTCTTC
TRBV4-1	TRBJ1-2	-	-	CASSRNLQGGDYGYTF	TGCGCCAGCAGCCGGAACCTACAGGGAGGGGACTATGGCTACACCTTC